The TCR beta chain described here comes from a study of regulatory T cells in long-lasting Graves disease (dated by TCRdb to the early 2020s). Describing the broader study: Persistent Graves' disease was defined as antithyroid drug treatment for over 5 years with persistently positive TSH receptor autoantibodies. Peripheral blood TCR sequencing and RNA sequencing compared persistent Graves' disease patients with newly diagnosed Graves' disease patients. The study was conducted in China and was registered as a clinical trial. A total of roughly 35 samples underwent TCR sequencing: about 13 from persistent and around 20 from newly diagnosed Graves' disease patients. On average, persistent Graves' disease patients in the clinical cohort had been on antithyroid drugs for around ten years. Paper-wide results and their limitations: Persistent patients shared more public clonotypes among themselves (2,741) than newly diagnosed patients did (about 970). The study examined only peripheral blood because the primary lesion, thyroid tissue, could not be accessed. Persistent Graves' disease patients showed lower TCR Shannon entropy and fewer highly expanded clones than newly diagnosed patients, suggesting clonal expansion. Preferential use of TRBV28, TRBJ1-2 and TRBJ2-5 was observed in persistent disease, whereas TRBV20-1 and TRBJ2-1 were favored in newly diagnosed disease. Sequencing and analysis were restricted to the TCR beta chain. The authors acknowledged the small sample size as a limitation that may reduce accuracy.

About this clonotype itself: Its antigen has not been determined. No quality values exist for individual bases; no much larger clone is one base distant.

The library was generated by multiplex PCR. Reads for this sample came from an Illumina HiSeq 4000. CDR3 regions were amplified by Arm-PCR with iRepertoire HTBI primers to construct TCR beta libraries. Before sequencing, the PCR products underwent gel purification. Per the original workflow: A total of 62 TRBV and 14 TRBJ segments were identified across samples and were used for gene usage analysis of CDR3 amino acid clonotypes. COPE and FqMerger were used to merge filtered high-quality paired reads into contigs. BLAST was used to align contigs to IMGT TRBV, TRBD and TRBJ reference genes, and CDR3 was defined according to IMGT. Any clonotype with a frequency above 0.1% was counted as a highly expanded clone. Shannon entropy was used to measure repertoire diversity, and the Gini coefficient was used to measure V-J evenness. Public clonotypes were defined as clonotypes shared by more than one individual. In-frame beta chains were kept once TCRdb had trimmed the public reads at Q25 with fastp and called clones with MiXCR. Each CDR3 protein appears once, grouped with its most common genes and DNA. The V and J calls follow TCRdb's processing rather than the paper's. In this sample the table shows approximately 360,000 distinct CDR3 sequences, roughly 23% of which occur a single time. The top ten constitute around a quarter of the sample.

The time point label for this specimen denotes: persistent/refractory GD, antithyroid drugs over 5 years with positive TRAb. RNA was extracted from PBMCs in TRIzol for both TCR sequencing and RNA sequencing. The diagnosis of Graves' disease was made according to American Thyroid Association guidelines. The patients came from an endocrinology department in Xi'an, China. Each patient gave roughly 8.4 milliliters of peripheral blood, collected in an EDTA anticoagulant tube. PBMCs were isolated by Ficoll Paque Plus density gradient separation without further T cell sorting. RNA quality was checked with an Agilent 2100 Bioanalyzer and agarose gel, and concentration with a NanoDrop 2000. According to the germline V gene, CDR1 reads SGHRS and CDR2 reads YFSETQ. V was cut back by 7 bases and J by 0 bases, leaving a gap of 10 bases between them. Inclusive of the bounding cysteine and phenylalanine, the CDR3 is 13 residues long. The entry retains the CDR3 DNA only, 39 bases that are in frame from base 1.

The specimen comprised peripheral blood mononuclear cells (PBMCs), sampled when the disease was refractory, from a patient treated with antithyroid drugs. The source is a woman aged 40-49 years with Graves disease. Donor details come from another sample of the same person, matched by shared clones. The sequence links TRBV5-1 to TRBJ1-1; the D segment could be TRBD1, given 5 matching bases. The CDR3 region has the sequence CASGGPLNTEAFF. The nucleotide sequence is TGCGCCAGCGGGGGACCGCTGAACACTGAAGCTTTCTTT.